What follows is one T cell receptor beta chain and its context. This entry comes from a study of patients and donors after allogeneic stem cell transplantation. Trimming removed 5 bases at V and 5 bases at J, with 19 bases between. Germline assignment: CDR1 MNHNS and CDR2 SASEGT. The CDR3 covers 17 residues. One entry per CDR3 protein, called by TCRdb with MiXCR from the RT-PCR reads. The sample includes roughly 940,000 distinct CDR3 sequences, about a sixth of them seen just once. The sample taken for sequencing was blood, either unsorted or a sorted T cell fraction (not recorded which). This clonotype originated in a human donor who was either an allogeneic HSCT recipient or a stem cell or donor lymphocyte infusion donor (not recorded which). It is not recorded whose cells these are; they may come from a transplant donor. The V and J genes are TRBV6-1 and TRBJ1-6; D unresolved. CDR3 coding DNA: TGTGCCAGCAGTAGGGTTGGATGGGCCTCAGATAATTCACCCCTCCACTTT. Its translation: CASSRVGWASDNSPLHF.